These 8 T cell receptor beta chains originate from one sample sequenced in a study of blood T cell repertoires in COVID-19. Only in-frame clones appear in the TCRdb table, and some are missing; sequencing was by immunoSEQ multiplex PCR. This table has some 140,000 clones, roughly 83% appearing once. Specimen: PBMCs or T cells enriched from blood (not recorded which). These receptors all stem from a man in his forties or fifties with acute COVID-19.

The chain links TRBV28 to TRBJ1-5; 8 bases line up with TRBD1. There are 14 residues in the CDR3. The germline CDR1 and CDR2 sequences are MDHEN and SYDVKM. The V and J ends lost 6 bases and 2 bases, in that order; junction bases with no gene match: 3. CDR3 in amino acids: CASRPGQGNQPQHF. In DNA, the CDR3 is TGTGCCAGCAGGCCGGGACAGGGCAATCAGCCCCAGCATTTT.

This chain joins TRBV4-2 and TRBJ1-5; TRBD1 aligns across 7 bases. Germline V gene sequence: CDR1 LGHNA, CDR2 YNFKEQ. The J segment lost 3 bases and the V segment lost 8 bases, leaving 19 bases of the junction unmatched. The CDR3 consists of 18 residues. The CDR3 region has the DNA TGTGCCAGCCGAAAGACGACAGGGCACCTTGCCCTCAATCAGCCCCAGCATTTT. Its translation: CASRKTTGHLALNQPQHF.

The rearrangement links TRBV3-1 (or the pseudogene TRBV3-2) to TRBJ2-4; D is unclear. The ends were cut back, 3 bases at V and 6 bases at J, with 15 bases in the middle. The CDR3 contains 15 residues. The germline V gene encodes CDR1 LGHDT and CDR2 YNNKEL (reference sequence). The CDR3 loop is CASSQSRVVTNIQYF. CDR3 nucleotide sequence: TGTGCCAGCAGCCAGTCCCGGGTCGTGACAAACATTCAGTACTTC.

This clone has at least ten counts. The CDR3 coding sequence is TGCGCCAGCAGCCAAGGAACAGCCCCTGGGCGGAACACTGAAGCTTTCTTT. It specifies CASSQGTAPGRNTEAFF. The J gene is TRBJ1-1, the V gene TRBV4-3; D is ambiguous. V was shortened by 1 base and J by 1 base, with 16 bases between the two germline ends. Germline assignment: CDR1 LGHNA and CDR2 YSLEER. The CDR3 has 17 amino acids.

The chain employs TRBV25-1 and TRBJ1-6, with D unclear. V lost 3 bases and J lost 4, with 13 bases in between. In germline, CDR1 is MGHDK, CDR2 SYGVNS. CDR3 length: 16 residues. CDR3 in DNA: TGTGCCAGCAGTGATTCGACAAGATTGTATAATTCACCCCTCCACTTT. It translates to CASSDSTRLYNSPLHF.

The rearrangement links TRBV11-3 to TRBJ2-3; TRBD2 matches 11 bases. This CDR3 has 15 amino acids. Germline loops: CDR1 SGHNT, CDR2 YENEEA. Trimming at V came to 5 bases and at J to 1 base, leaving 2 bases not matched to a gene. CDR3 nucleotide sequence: TGTGCCAGCAGCAAACTAGCGGGGGGCACAGATACGCAGTATTTT. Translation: CASSKLAGGTDTQYF. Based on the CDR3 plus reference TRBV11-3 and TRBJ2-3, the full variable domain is EAGVVQSPRYKIIEKKQPVAFWCNPISGHNTLYWYLQNLGQGPELLIRYENEEAVDDSQLPKDRFSAERLKGVDSTLKIQPAELGDSAVYLCASSKLAGGTDTQYFGPGTRLTVL.

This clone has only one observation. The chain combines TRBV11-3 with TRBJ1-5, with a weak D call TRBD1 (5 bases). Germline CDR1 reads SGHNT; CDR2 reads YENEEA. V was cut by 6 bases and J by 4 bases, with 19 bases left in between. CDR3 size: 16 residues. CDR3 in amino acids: CASSPRRGSLNQPQHF. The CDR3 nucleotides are TGTGCCAGCAGTCCTCGGCGGGGCAGCCTAAATCAGCCCCAGCATTTT.

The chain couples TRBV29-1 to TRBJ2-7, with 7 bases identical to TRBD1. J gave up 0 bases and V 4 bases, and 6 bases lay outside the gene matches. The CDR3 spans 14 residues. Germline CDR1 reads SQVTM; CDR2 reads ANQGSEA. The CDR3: CSVVDRVVSYEQYF. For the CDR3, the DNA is TGCAGCGTTGTAGACAGGGTAGTCTCCTACGAGCAGTACTTC.